Below, 16 T cell receptor beta chains from the same sample are listed, as sequenced in a study of control samples from healthy donors and cancer patients. Sequenced by immunoSEQ multiplex PCR; TCRdb stores in-frame clones only, minus some. The sample includes about 180,000 clones, roughly 92% of them seen just once. Input material: blood. These receptors were obtained from a man aged 25 to 40 in good health.

The chain employs TRBV5-5 and TRBJ1-5; the D gene is possibly TRBD1 (6 bases). This CDR3 has 14 amino acids. V gave up 0 bases and J gave up 3 bases, with 7 bases separating them. The V gene's germline CDR1 is SGHKS and CDR2 YYEKEE (reference sequence). The CDR3 spells CASSLEGVNQPQHF. CDR3 DNA: TGTGCCAGCAGCTTGGAGGGGGTCAATCAGCCCCAGCATTTT. Full variable domain (missing parts from reference TRBV5-5 and TRBJ1-5): DAGVTQSPTHLIKTRGQQVTLRCSPISGHKSVSWYQQVLGQGPQFIFQYYEKEERGRGNFPDRFSARQFPNYSSELNVNALLLGDSALYLCASSLEGVNQPQHFGDGTRLSIL.

The chain uses TRBV19 and TRBJ1-5; D unresolved. The CDR3 sequence is 14 residues long. Per the germline V gene, CDR1 is LNHDA and CDR2 is SQIVND (reference sequence). Trimming cost V 7 bases and J 3 bases, with 13 bases left between them. Here the CDR3 DNA reads TGTGCCAGTACTCTGAGGCTTTTCAATCAGCCCCAGCATTTT. Translating it yields CASTLRLFNQPQHF.

The CDR3 sequence is CASSLGGHTDTQYF. The DNA of the CDR3 is TGTGCCAGCAGCTTGGGGGGGCACACAGATACGCAGTATTTT. The V call is TRBV5-6, the J call TRBJ2-3, with D possibly TRBD1 on 6 matching bases. The CDR3 runs 14 residues. V dropped 0 bases and J dropped 2 bases, with 7 bases sitting between them. The germline gives CDR1 SGHDT, CDR2 YYEEEE.

The rearrangement links TRBV6-5 to TRBJ1-2; D is unresolved. The length of the CDR3 is 15 residues. From germline, CDR1 is MNHEY and CDR2 SVGAGI. V lost 6 bases and J lost 4, with 18 bases in between. CDR3 DNA: TGTGCCAGCAGGAACCCCGGAGGAGCCTCCTATGGCTACACCTTC. This gives the protein CASRNPGGASYGYTF.

The chain has TRBV6-5 and TRBJ1-1; no clear D gene. Germline V gene sequence: CDR1 MNHEY, CDR2 SVGAGI. V shed 5 bases and J shed 10 bases, with 8 bases lying between them. The CDR3 is 10 amino acids. CDR3 nucleotides: TGTGCCAGCAGTCTTAGCCCAGCTTTCTTT. Translating gives CASSLSPAFF.

The rearrangement links TRBV10-3 to TRBJ2-1, with 9 nucleotides matching TRBD2. The CDR3 totals 14 residues. The J segment lost 10 bases and the V segment lost 3 bases, leaving 7 bases of the junction unmatched. The germline CDR1 and CDR2 sequences are ENHRY and SYGVKD. The CDR3 DNA reads as TGTGCCATCAGTGATCCTAGCGGGGATCGAGAGCAGTTCTTC. Amino acid sequence: CAISDPSGDREQFF.

The chain uses TRBV7-9 and TRBJ2-3; unclear D gene. Germline loops: CDR1 SEHNR, CDR2 FQNEAQ (reference sequence). The CDR3 extends over 15 amino acids. The V gene lost 5 bases and the J gene lost 0 bases, with 12 bases spanning the gap. In nucleotides, the CDR3 is TGTGCCAGCAGCCTTACCTCTCCTAGCACAGATACGCAGTATTTT. Its translation: CASSLTSPSTDTQYF.

V and J are TRBV6-5 and TRBJ1-1; D uncertain. The CDR3 runs 14 residues. V was cut by 6 bases and J by 2 bases, with 13 bases left in between. Germline CDR1 MNHEY, CDR2 SVGAGI. The CDR3 DNA sequence: TGTGCCAGCAGATTAGGGAACCCAAACACTGAAGCTTTCTTT. It codes for CASRLGNPNTEAFF.

The V call is TRBV13, the J call TRBJ1-6; 9 bases are a match to TRBD1. The V and J ends lost 0 bases and 9 bases, in that order; junction bases with no gene match: 6. Germline loops: CDR1 PRHDT, CDR2 FYEKMQ (reference sequence). The CDR3 loop spans 16 amino acids. CDR3 in DNA: TGTGCCAGCAGCTTAGGTGGACAGGGGATATCTTCACCCCTCCACTTT. It specifies CASSLGGQGISSPLHF.

The chain uses TRBV9 and TRBJ2-3, with D possibly matching TRBD2 (6 bases). CDR1 is SGDLS, CDR2 YYNGEE, per germline. There are 16 residues in the CDR3. V was trimmed by 3 bases and J by 6 bases, leaving 20 bases between them. CDR3 nucleotide sequence: TGTGCCAGCAGCGCCTTAGGGACTCCCCCTTTCGATACGCAGTATTTT. Translating gives CASSALGTPPFDTQYF.

This clone turned up a few times. V usage is TRBV10-3 and J usage is TRBJ2-5; a weak D match, TRBD2 (7 bases). The germline V gene has CDR1 ENHRY and CDR2 SYGVKD. V was trimmed by 3 bases and J by 1 base, leaving 9 bases between them. The CDR3 covers 14 residues. CDR3: CAISERGGQETQYF. The CDR3 DNA reads as TGTGCCATCAGTGAAAGGGGGGGCCAAGAGACCCAGTACTTC.

This clone was seen only once. As DNA, the CDR3 is TGTGCCAGCAGCTCCCCGAATGATTACAATGAGCAGTTCTTC. Its protein product is CASSSPNDYNEQFF. This chain connects TRBV5-4 to TRBJ2-1, with D uncertain. The CDR3 is 14 residues long. Trimming shortened V by 3 bases and J by 4 bases, and 11 bases separated the two germline ends. Germline V gene sequence: CDR1 SGHNT, CDR2 YYREEE (reference sequence).

This chain links TRBV28 with TRBJ2-7; D is perhaps TRBD2 (6 bases). Looked up from germline, CDR1 is MDHEN and CDR2 is SYDVKM. CDR3 length: 15 residues. V was shortened by 4 bases and J by 6 bases, with 19 bases between the two germline ends. The CDR3: CASSYLGRDDGEQYF. The CDR3 bases are TGTGCCAGCAGTTATTTAGGGCGGGATGACGGCGAGCAGTACTTC.

V usage is TRBV3-1 (or the pseudogene TRBV3-2) and J usage is TRBJ2-5; perhaps TRBD2 as D (7 bases). The CDR3 length is 16 residues. Looked up from germline, CDR1 is LGHDT and CDR2 is YNNKEL (reference sequence). Between the trimmed V and J ends, which lost 4 bases and 1 base, there was a span of 16 bases. In DNA form, the CDR3 reads TGTGCCAGCAGCCGTCGGGGGGCAGGGAGCCAAGAGACCCAGTACTTC. As protein: CASSRRGAGSQETQYF.

The chain is built from TRBV4-1 and TRBJ2-1; 9 positions agree with TRBD2. V lost 0 bases to trimming and J lost 4 bases; unmatched junction nucleotides: 4. CDR3 size: 16 residues. The germline V gene encodes CDR1 MGHRA and CDR2 YSYEKL. CDR3 DNA sequence: TGCGCCAGCAGCCAAGAGGGAGCGGGAGGTTACAATGAGCAGTTCTTC. This gives the protein CASSQEGAGGYNEQFF.

This clone has a handful of counts. V and J are TRBV19 and TRBJ2-7, with D perhaps TRBD2 (6 bases). V lost 3 bases, J lost 2 bases, and 17 bases lay in between. This CDR3 spans 16 amino acids. In germline, CDR1 is LNHDA, CDR2 SQIVND (reference sequence). CDR3 sequence: CASSIFGGSGTYEQYF. The CDR3 DNA sequence: TGTGCCAGTAGTATTTTTGGGGGGAGTGGGACCTACGAGCAGTACTTC.